Listed below are T cell receptor beta chains from one sample, sequenced in a study of human T cells and chemical hapten exposure. TCRdb used MiXCR to reprocess the RACE reads, holding one entry per CDR3 protein. The sample holds 150,000 to 200,000 distinct CDR3 sequences, 20% to 25% seen once. Sample: whole blood, taken in connection with sensitization to the hapten diphenylcyclopropenone (DPC). The source is a woman aged 40-49 years with alopecia areata. Some clones in this sample may be carry-over from other donors' samples. CDR3s include the opening cysteine and the closing phenylalanine or tryptophan. The D gene is left open where the match is weak. Clone size appears in some rows only: once, few, many, or a class for an expanded clone.

size: -
D: -
V: TRBV20-1
J: TRBJ2-3
DNA: TGCAGCCAGGGGGGGGCGGGACGTTCACCAGATACGCAGTATTTT
CDR3: CSQGGAGRSPDTQYF

size: many
D: -
V: TRBV4-3
J: TRBJ2-6
DNA: TGCGCCAGCAGCCAAGGGATCGGCCGCTCTGGGGCCAACGTCCTGACTTTC
CDR3: CASSQGIGRSGANVLTF

size: -
D: TRBD1
V: TRBV7-9
J: TRBJ1-4
DNA: TGTGCCAGCAGCCCAAGACAGGGGATTGGAAAACTGTTTTTT
CDR3: CASSPRQGIGKLFF

size: -
D: -
V: TRBV12-3/TRBV12-4
J: TRBJ2-2
DNA: TGTGCCAGCGCTAGGGGGACCGGGGAGCTGTTTTTT
CDR3: CASARGTGELFF

size: many
D: -
V: TRBV7-9
J: TRBJ2-3
DNA: TGTGCCAGCAGCCCAAGCACAGATACGCAGTATTTT
CDR3: CASSPSTDTQYF

size: -
D: TRBD1
V: TRBV9
J: TRBJ2-7
DNA: TGTGCCAGCTCCGAAGGGGTGACAGGGGGTGTGGACGAGCAGTACTTC
CDR3: CASSEGVTGGVDEQYF

size: -
D: TRBD1
V: TRBV6-5
J: TRBJ2-2
DNA: TGTGCCAGCCGACTGGACAGGACGACCGGGGAGCTGTTTTTT
CDR3: CASRLDRTTGELFF

size: -
D: TRBD1
V: TRBV27
J: TRBJ2-7
DNA: TGTGCCAGCAGTTTGAAGGGGGCGCCCCCCTACGAGCAGTACTTC
CDR3: CASSLKGAPPYEQYF

size: -
D: -
V: TRBV15
J: TRBJ1-2
DNA: TGTGCCACCAGCGGAAGGGACTACACTAACTATGGCTACACCTTC
CDR3: CATSGRDYTNYGYTF

size: -
D: -
V: TRBV29-1
J: TRBJ2-3
DNA: TGCAGCGCCCAACCAGACAGGTCCACAGATACGCAGTATTTT
CDR3: CSAQPDRSTDTQYF

size: -
D: TRBD1
V: TRBV5-1
J: TRBJ2-7
DNA: TGCGCCAGCAGCTTGGGAGGGGGCAGGTACGAGCAGTACTTC
CDR3: CASSLGGGRYEQYF

size: -
D: -
V: TRBV12-3/TRBV12-4
J: TRBJ1-5
DNA: TGTGCCAGCAAAAGACGGGACGGAGCCTCCAATCAGCCCCAGCATTTT
CDR3: CASKRRDGASNQPQHF

size: -
D: -
V: TRBV15
J: TRBJ1-4
DNA: TGTGCCACCAGCAGAGACGTGTCAGGCAACGAAAAACTGTTTTTT
CDR3: CATSRDVSGNEKLFF

size: -
D: -
V: TRBV20-1
J: TRBJ2-4
DNA: TGCAGTGCTAGAGATCCTGGGGCAGGGGAGTGGAACATTCAGTACTTC
CDR3: CSARDPGAGEWNIQYF

size: -
D: -
V: TRBV7-9
J: TRBJ2-1
DNA: TGTGCCAGCAGCTTATGGACGGGGGCGCAAGGGCAGTTCTTC
CDR3: CASSLWTGAQGQFF

size: -
D: -
V: TRBV7-2
J: TRBJ2-7
DNA: TGTGCCAGCAGTGTCAGAGGGGGCGAGCAGTACTTC
CDR3: CASSVRGGEQYF

size: few
D: -
V: TRBV28
J: TRBJ2-7
DNA: TGTGCCAGCAGTCAACAGGGTCTCGGTAACGAGCAGTACTTC
CDR3: CASSQQGLGNEQYF

size: few
D: -
V: TRBV5-6
J: TRBJ2-3
DNA: TGTGCCAGCAGCCTGGTGGGGCCAGATACGCAGTATTTT
CDR3: CASSLVGPDTQYF

size: -
D: -
V: TRBV11-2
J: TRBJ2-1
DNA: TGTGCCAGCAGCTTAGTAGGTTATGAGCAGTTCTTC
CDR3: CASSLVGYEQFF

size: -
D: TRBD1
V: TRBV7-2
J: TRBJ1-1
DNA: TGTGCCAGCAGATGGACAGGGAGGAACACTGAAGCTTTCTTT
CDR3: CASRWTGRNTEAFF

size: few
D: -
V: TRBV27
J: TRBJ2-7
DNA: TGTGCCAGCAGTTCCCGGACAGAGACCTACGAGCAGTACTTC
CDR3: CASSSRTETYEQYF

size: few
D: -
V: TRBV20-1
J: TRBJ2-3
DNA: TGCAGTGTCTTGGTTCGAGATACGCAGTATTTT
CDR3: CSVLVRDTQYF

size: -
D: TRBD2
V: TRBV20-1
J: TRBJ2-5
DNA: TGCAGTGCTAGAGGCCGGACTAGCGGCCAAGAGACCCAGTACTTC
CDR3: CSARGRTSGQETQYF

size: -
D: -
V: TRBV6-5
J: TRBJ1-6
DNA: TGTGCCAGCAGCCTAACAGGGTTGGGTTCACCCCTCCACTTT
CDR3: CASSLTGLGSPLHF

size: few
D: -
V: TRBV9
J: TRBJ2-2
DNA: TGTGCCAGCAGCGTAATTGGGACCGGGGAGCTGTTTTTT
CDR3: CASSVIGTGELFF

size: -
D: -
V: TRBV20-1
J: TRBJ2-3
DNA: TGCAGTGCTTCGCAAGATACGCAGTATTTT
CDR3: CSASQDTQYF

size: -
D: -
V: TRBV5-1
J: TRBJ2-7
DNA: TGCGCCAGCAGCTTGAGGCAGCCGGGCACCTACGAGCAGTACTTC
CDR3: CASSLRQPGTYEQYF